Sequencing of this T cell receptor (beta chain) was carried out in a study of T cell repertoires in cytomegalovirus infection (dated by TCRdb to between 2018 and 2021). As for the study more broadly: The peptide stimulations were aimed at well-studied HLA-B-restricted epitopes as well as recently identified HLA-C-restricted CMV epitopes, whose presentation resists viral immunomodulation. The HLA type of each donor mattered for the analysis, because public TCR beta signatures pointed to carriage of CMV infection along with the matching HLA type.

The sequencing machine was an Illumina HiSeq 1500. The public reads were reanalyzed by TCRdb: fastp trimming at Q25, MiXCR alignment, in-frame beta chains only. Entries that share a CDR3 protein sequence are merged under the most common genes and DNA. The sample table records more than 250,000 distinct CDR3 sequences; 25% of these occur just once. The ten most abundant clones make up 10% to 15% of the sample. What this sample's treatment or condition label stands for: in vitro stimulation with specific CMV peptide epitopes to enrich CMV-specific T cells. The CDR3 runs 14 residues from the cysteine to the phenylalanine. Only the CDR3 part of the read is kept: 42 bases, read in frame from the first base. The germline V gene (reference sequence) supplies CDR1 MNHEY and CDR2 SMNVEV. The junction carries 16 bases between V and J, which are trimmed by 5 bases and 6 bases respectively. General findings and caveats noted by the study authors: Carriers of CMV infection plus the relevant HLA type were discriminated by the cumulative frequency of public TCR beta family members in the study cohort and in an independent approximately 360-donor cohort. The ex vivo response was dominated by HLA-C-restricted CMV-specific TCR beta clonotypes, which also provided the single most frequent clonotype in two of eight donors.

To note about this clonotype: What antigen it recognizes has not been identified. Base qualities are not at hand, and no much larger clone is one base apart.

The rearrangement joined TRBV27 to TRBJ1-2; 6 matching bases give a weak D call of TRBD1. This sample comprised cultured PBMCs, obtained from culture after CMV antigen stimulation. This receptor was taken from a human donor in good health (CMV status not recorded). Some clones in this sample may be carry-over from other donors' samples. The DNA sequence follows: TGTGCCAGCAGTCCCTTAAGGACAGAAAATGGCTACACCTTC. Its protein product is CASSPLRTENGYTF.